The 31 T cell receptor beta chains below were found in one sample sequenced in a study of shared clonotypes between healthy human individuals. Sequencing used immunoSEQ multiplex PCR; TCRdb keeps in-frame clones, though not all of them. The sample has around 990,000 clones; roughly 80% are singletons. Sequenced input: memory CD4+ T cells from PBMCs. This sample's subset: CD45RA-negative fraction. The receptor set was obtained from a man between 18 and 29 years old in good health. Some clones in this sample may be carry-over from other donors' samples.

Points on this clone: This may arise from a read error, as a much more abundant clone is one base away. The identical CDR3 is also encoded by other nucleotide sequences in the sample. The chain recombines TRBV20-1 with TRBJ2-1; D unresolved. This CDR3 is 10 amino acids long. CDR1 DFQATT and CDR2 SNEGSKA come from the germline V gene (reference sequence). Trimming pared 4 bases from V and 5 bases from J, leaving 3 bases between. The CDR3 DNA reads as TGCAGTGCTATCAACAATGAGCAGTTCTTC. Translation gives CSAINNEQFF.

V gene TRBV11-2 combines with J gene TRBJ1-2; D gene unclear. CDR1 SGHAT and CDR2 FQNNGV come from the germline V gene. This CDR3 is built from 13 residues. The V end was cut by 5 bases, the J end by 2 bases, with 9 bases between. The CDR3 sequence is CASSPSQNYGYTF. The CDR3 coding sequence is TGTGCCAGCAGCCCAAGTCAGAACTATGGCTACACCTTC.

CDR3: CASSSRGQSNNQPQHF. The CDR3 coding sequence is TGTGCCAGCAGTTCGAGAGGACAGTCAAACAATCAGCCCCAGCATTTT. V and J are TRBV27 and TRBJ1-5; a weak D match, TRBD1 (6 bases). Trimming removed 4 bases from V and 3 bases from J, with 16 bases in between. Germline V gene sequence: CDR1 MNHEY, CDR2 SMNVEV (reference sequence). The CDR3 consists of 16 residues.

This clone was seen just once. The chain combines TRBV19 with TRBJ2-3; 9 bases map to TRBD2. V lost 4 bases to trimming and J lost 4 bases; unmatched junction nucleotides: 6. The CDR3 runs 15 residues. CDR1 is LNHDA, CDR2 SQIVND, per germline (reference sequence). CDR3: CASSSASGVADTQYF. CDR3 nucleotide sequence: TGTGCCAGTAGTAGTGCTAGCGGGGTCGCAGATACGCAGTATTTT.

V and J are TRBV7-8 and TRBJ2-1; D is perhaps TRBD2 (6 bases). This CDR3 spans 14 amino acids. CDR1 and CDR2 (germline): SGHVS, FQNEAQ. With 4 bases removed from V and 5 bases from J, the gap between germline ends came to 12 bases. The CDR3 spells CASSSRAGNNEQFF. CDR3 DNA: TGTGCCAGCAGCTCGCGGGCGGGAAACAATGAGCAGTTCTTC.

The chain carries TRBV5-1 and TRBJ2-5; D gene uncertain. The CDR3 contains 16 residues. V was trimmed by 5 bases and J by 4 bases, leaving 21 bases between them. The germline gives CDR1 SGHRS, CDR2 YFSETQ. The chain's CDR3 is CASSPNLNGVGETQYF. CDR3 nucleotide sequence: TGCGCCAGCAGTCCTAACCTGAATGGGGTCGGAGAGACCCAGTACTTC.

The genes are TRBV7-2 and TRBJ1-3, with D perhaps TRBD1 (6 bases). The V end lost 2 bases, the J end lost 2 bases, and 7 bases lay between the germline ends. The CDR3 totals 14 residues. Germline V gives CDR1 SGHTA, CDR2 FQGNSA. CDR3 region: CASSLNRAGNTIYF. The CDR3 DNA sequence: TGTGCCAGCAGCTTAAACAGGGCTGGAAACACCATATATTTT.

The CDR3 loop is CASSVRQGFLAGGQETQYF. The CDR3 DNA reads as TGTGCCAGCAGTGTCAGACAGGGTTTTTTAGCGGGGGGCCAAGAGACCCAGTACTTC. This chain connects TRBV28 to TRBJ2-5; 10 nucleotides agree with TRBD2. Germline lookup yields CDR1 MDHEN and CDR2 SYDVKM. Germline trimming cut 5 bases from V and 1 base from J; bases unmatched to any gene: 16. The CDR3 has 19 amino acids.

The CDR3 spells CASSSGQGITGELFF. In DNA form, the CDR3 reads TGTGCCAGCAGTTCAGGACAGGGAATCACCGGGGAGCTGTTTTTT. This chain joins TRBV28 and TRBJ2-2; 8 bases match TRBD1. This CDR3 region has 15 residues. Germline V gives CDR1 MDHEN, CDR2 SYDVKM. J lost 4 bases, V lost 4 bases, and 5 bases had no gene match.

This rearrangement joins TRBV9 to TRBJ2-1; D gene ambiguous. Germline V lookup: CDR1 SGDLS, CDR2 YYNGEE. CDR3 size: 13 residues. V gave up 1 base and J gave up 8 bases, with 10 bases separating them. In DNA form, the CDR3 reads TGTGCCAGCAGCGTACGATTATCCGATGAGCAGTTCTTC. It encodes CASSVRLSDEQFF.

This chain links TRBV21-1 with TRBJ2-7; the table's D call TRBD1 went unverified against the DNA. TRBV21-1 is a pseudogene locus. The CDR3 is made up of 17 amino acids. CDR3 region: CASSKVCGRDRAYEQYF. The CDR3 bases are TGTGCCAGCAGCAAAGTTTGTGGGCGGGACAGGGCCTACGAGCAGTACTTC.

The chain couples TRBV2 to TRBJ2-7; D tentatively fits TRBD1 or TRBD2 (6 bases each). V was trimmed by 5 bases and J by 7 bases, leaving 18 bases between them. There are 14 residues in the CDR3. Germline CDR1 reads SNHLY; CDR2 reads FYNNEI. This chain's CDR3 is CASSQAPVGGEQYF. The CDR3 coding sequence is TGTGCCAGCAGTCAGGCTCCAGTAGGGGGGGAGCAGTACTTC.

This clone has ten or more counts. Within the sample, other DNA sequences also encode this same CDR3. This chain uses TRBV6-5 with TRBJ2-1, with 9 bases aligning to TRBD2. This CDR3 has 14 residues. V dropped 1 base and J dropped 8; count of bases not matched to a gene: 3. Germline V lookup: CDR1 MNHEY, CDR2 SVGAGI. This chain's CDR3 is CASSYLGLADEQFF. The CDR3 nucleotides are TGTGCCAGCAGTTACTTGGGACTAGCAGATGAGCAGTTCTTC.

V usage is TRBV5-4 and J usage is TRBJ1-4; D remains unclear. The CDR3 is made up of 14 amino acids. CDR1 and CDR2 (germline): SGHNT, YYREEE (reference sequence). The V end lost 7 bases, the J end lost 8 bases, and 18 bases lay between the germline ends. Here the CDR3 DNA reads TGTGCCAGCGCCACTGATAGGAACCGGGAAAAACTGTTTTTT. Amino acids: CASATDRNREKLFF.

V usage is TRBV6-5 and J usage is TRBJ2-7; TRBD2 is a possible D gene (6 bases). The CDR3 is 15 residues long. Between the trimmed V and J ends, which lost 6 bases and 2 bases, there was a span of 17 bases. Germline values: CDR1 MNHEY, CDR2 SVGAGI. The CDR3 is CASRLRDLYPYEQYF. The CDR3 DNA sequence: TGTGCCAGCAGACTCCGGGACTTATACCCCTACGAGCAGTACTTC.

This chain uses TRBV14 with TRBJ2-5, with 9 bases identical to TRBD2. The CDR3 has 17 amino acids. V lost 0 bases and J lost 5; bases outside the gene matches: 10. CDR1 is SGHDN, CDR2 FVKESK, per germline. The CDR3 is CASSQDKGSGSSETQYF. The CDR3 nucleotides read TGTGCCAGCAGCCAAGATAAGGGTAGCGGGAGTAGCGAGACCCAGTACTTC.

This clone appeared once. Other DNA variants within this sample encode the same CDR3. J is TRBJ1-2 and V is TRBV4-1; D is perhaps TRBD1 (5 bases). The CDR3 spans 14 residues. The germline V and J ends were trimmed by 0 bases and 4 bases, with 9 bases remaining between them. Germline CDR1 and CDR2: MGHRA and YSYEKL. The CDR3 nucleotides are TGCGCCAGCAGCCAAGAGGGACGATCCTATGGCTACACCTTC. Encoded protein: CASSQEGRSYGYTF.

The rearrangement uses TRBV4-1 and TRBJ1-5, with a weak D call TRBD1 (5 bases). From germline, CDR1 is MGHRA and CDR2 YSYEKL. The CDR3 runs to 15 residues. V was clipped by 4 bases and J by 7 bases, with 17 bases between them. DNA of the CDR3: TGCGCCAGCAGCCCCGCCAACCGGGGACCCCAGCCCCAGCATTTT. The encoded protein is CASSPANRGPQPQHF.

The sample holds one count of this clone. The CDR3 is CASAAVEQFF. The CDR3, as DNA: TGTGCCAGCGCGGCAGTTGAGCAGTTCTTC. V and J are TRBV2 and TRBJ2-1; D not certain. The CDR3 is 10 amino acids. Deletions cut 8 bases from V and 9 bases from J, with 8 bases between. CDR1 is SNHLY, CDR2 FYNNEI, per germline.

The CDR3 DNA is TGTGCCAGCAAAACGCTGGGCACAGATACGCAGTATTTT. As protein: CASKTLGTDTQYF. The chain links TRBV6-5 to TRBJ2-3; D ambiguous. Germline loops: CDR1 MNHEY, CDR2 SVGAGI. The V end lost 7 bases, the J end lost 1 base, and 9 bases lay between the germline ends. This CDR3 contains 13 residues.

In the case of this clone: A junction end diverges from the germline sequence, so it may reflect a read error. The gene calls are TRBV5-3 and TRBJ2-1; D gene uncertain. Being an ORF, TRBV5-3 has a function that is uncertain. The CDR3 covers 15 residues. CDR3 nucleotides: TGTGCCAGCAGCTTGGCAACGGACTCCTACAATGAGCAGTTCTTC. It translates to CASSLATDSYNEQFF.

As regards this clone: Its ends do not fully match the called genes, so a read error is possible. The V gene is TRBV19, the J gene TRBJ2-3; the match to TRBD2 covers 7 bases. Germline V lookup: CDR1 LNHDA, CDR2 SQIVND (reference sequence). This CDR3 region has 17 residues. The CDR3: CASSIRPRTGGTDTQYF. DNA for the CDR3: TGTGCCAGTAGTATAAGGCCTCGTACGGGAGGCACGGATACGCAGTATTTT. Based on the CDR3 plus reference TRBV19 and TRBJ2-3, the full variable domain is DGGITQSPKYLFRKEGQNVTLSCEQNLNHDAMYWYRQDPGQGLRLIYYSQIVNDFQKGDIAEGYSVSREKKESFPLTVTSAQKNPTAFYLCASSIRPRTGGTDTQYFGPGTRLTVL.

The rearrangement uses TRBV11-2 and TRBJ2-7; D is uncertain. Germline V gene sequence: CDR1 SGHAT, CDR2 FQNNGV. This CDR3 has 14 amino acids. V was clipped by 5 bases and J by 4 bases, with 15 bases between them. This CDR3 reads CASSPTRLHYEQYF. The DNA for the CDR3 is TGTGCCAGCAGCCCGACGCGGCTACATTACGAGCAGTACTTC.

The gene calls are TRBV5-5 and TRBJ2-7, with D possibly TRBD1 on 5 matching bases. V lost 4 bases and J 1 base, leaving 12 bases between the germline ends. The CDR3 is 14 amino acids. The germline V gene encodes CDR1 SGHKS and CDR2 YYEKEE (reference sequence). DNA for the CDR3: TGTGCCAGCAGCCCCCAGACAGTATCCTACGAGCAGTACTTC. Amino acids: CASSPQTVSYEQYF.

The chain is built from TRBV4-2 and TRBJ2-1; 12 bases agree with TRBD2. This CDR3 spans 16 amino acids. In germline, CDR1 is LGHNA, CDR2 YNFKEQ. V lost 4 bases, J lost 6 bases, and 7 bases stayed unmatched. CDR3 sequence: CASSRSPSGRANEQFF. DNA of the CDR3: TGTGCCAGCAGCCGGAGTCCTAGCGGGAGGGCCAATGAGCAGTTCTTC.

CDR3 DNA: TGTGCCAGCAGCTCGCGGGGCCCAGATACGCAGTATTTT. It is translated as CASSSRGPDTQYF. The chain combines TRBV7-2 with TRBJ2-3; perhaps TRBD2 as D (6 bases). With 4 bases removed from V and 4 bases from J, the gap between germline ends came to 9 bases. Per the germline V gene, CDR1 is SGHTA and CDR2 is FQGNSA. The CDR3 has 13 amino acids.

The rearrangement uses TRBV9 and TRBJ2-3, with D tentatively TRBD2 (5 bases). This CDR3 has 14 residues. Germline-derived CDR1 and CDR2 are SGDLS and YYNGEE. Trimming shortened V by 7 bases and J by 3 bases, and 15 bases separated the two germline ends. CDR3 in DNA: TGTGCCAGCTCCTGGAGCGGTGAGACAGATACGCAGTATTTT. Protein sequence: CASSWSGETDTQYF.

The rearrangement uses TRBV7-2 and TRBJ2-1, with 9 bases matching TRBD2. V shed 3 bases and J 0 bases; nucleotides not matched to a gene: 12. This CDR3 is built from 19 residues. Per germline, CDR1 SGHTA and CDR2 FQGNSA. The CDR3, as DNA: TGTGCCAGCAGCTTCATTGCCTCGACTAGCGGAACCTCCTACAATGAGCAGTTCTTC. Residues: CASSFIASTSGTSYNEQFF.

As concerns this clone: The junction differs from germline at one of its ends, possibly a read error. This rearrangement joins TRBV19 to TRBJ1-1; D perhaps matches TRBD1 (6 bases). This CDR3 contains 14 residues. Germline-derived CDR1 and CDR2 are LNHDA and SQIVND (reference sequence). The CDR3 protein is CASSIPTDRAVRNF. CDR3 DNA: TGTGCCAGTAGTATCCCGACGGACAGAGCGGTGCGGAACTTT.

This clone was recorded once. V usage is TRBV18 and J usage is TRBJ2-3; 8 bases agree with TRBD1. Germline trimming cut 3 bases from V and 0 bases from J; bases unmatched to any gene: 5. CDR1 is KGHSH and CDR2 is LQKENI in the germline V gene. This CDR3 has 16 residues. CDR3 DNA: TGTGCCAGCTCACCCGGGACAGGATCTAGCACAGATACGCAGTATTTT. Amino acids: CASSPGTGSSTDTQYF.

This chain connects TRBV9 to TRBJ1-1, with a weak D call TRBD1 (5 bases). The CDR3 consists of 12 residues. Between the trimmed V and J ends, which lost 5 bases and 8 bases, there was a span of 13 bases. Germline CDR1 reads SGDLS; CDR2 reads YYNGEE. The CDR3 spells CASRSQGGEAFF. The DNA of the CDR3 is TGTGCCAGCAGGAGTCAGGGTGGGGAAGCTTTCTTT.